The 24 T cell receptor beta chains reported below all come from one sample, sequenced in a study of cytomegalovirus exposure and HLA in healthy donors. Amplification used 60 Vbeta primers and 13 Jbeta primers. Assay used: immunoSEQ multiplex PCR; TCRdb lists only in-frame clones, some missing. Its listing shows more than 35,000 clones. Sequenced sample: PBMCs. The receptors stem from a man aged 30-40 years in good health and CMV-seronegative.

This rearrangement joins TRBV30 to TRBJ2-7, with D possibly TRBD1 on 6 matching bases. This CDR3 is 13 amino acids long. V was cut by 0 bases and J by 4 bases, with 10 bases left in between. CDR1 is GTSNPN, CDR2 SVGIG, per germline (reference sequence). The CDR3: CAWSVLRGYEQYF. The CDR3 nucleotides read TGTGCCTGGAGTGTACTTAGGGGGTACGAGCAGTACTTC. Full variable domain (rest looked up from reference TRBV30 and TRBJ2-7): SQTIHQWPATLVQPVGSPLSLECTVEGTSNPNLYWYRQAAGRGLQLLFYSVGIGQISSEVPQNLSASRPQDRQFILSSKKLLLSDSGFYLCAWSVLRGYEQYFGPGTRLTVT.

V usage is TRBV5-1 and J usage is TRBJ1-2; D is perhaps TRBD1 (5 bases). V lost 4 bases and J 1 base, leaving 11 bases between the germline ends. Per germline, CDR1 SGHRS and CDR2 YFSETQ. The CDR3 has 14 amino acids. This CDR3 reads CASSLLDINYGYTF. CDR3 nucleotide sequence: TGCGCCAGCAGCCTTCTGGACATTAACTATGGCTACACCTTC.

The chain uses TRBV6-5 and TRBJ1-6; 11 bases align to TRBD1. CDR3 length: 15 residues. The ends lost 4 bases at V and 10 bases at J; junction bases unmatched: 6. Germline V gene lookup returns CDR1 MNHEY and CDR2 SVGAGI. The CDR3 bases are TGTGCCAGCAGTTTGACGGGACAGGGGGACTCACCCCTCCACTTT. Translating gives CASSLTGQGDSPLHF.

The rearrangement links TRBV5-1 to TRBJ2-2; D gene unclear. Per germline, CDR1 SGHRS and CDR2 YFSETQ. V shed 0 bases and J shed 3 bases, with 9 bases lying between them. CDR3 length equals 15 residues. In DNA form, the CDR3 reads TGCGCCAGCAGCTTGGTCGACACTTACACCGGGGAGCTGTTTTTT. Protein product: CASSLVDTYTGELFF. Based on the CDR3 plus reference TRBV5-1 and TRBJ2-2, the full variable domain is KAGVTQTPRYLIKTRGQQVTLSCSPISGHRSVSWYQQTPGQGLQFLFEYFSETQRNKGNFPGRFSGRQFSNSRSEMNVSTLELGDSALYLCASSLVDTYTGELFFGEGSRLTVL.

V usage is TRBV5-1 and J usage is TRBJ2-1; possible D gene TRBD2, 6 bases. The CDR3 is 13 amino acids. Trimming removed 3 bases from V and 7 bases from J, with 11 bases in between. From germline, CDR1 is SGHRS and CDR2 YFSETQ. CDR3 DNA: TGCGCCAGCAGCTGGGGGACTTTTAATGAGCAGTTCTTC. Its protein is CASSWGTFNEQFF.

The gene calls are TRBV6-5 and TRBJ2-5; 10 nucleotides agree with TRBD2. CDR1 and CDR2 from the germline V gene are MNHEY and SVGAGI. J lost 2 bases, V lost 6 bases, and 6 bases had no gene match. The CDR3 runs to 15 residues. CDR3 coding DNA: TGTGCCAGCAGGGCTAGCGGGGGCCTACAAGAGACCCAGTACTTC. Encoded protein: CASRASGGLQETQYF.

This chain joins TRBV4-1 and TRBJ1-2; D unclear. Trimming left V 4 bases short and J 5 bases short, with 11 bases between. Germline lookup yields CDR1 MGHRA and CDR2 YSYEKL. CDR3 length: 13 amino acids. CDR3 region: CASSPFGSYGYTF. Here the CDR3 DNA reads TGCGCCAGCAGCCCTTTCGGGTCTTATGGCTACACCTTC.

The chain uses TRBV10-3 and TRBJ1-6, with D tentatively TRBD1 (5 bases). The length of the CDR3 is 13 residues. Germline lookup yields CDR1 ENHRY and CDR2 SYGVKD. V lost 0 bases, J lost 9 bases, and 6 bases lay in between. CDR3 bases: TGTGCCATCAGTGAGTCCAGGGTTTCACCCCTCCACTTT. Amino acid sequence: CAISESRVSPLHF.

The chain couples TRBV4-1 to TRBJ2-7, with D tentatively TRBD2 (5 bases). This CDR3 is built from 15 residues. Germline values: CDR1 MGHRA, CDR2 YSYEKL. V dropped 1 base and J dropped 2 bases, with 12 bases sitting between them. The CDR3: CASSQASGYAYEQYF. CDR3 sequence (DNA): TGCGCCAGCAGCCAAGCCAGCGGATACGCCTACGAGCAGTACTTC.

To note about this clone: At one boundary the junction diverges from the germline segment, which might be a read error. CDR3 in DNA: TGTGCCAGCAGCGATCCGACAGGGCTCACTGAAGATTTCTTT. This codes for CASSDPTGLTEDFF. The V and J genes are TRBV5-4 and TRBJ1-1; 7 nucleotides match TRBD1. Germline lookup yields CDR1 SGHNT and CDR2 YYREEE (reference sequence). The CDR3 covers 14 residues.

The CDR3 coding sequence is TGTGCCAGCAGCCGAGGAGGTGAAGCTTTCTTT. This encodes CASSRGGEAFF. This chain connects TRBV5-6 to TRBJ1-1; D not resolved. CDR1 is SGHDT, CDR2 YYEEEE, per germline. The V and J ends lost 4 bases and 7 bases respectively, with 8 bases between them. The CDR3 loop spans 11 amino acids.

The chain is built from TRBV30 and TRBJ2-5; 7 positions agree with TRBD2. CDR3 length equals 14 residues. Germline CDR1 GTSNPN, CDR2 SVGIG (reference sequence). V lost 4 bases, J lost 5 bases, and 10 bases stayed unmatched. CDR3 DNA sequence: TGTGCCTGGAAACGAGGGAGGGCTTGGGAGACCCAGTACTTC. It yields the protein CAWKRGRAWETQYF. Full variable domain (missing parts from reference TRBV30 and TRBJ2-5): SQTIHQWPATLVQPVGSPLSLECTVEGTSNPNLYWYRQAAGRGLQLLFYSVGIGQISSEVPQNLSASRPQDRQFILSSKKLLLSDSGFYLCAWKRGRAWETQYFGPGTRLLVL.

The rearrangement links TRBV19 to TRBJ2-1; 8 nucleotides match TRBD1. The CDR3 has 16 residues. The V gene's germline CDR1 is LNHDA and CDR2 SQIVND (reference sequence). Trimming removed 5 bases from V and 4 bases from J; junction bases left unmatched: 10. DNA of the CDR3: TGTGCCAGTAGTCTCCTTCAGGGGGCTACTTACAATGAGCAGTTCTTC. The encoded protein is CASSLLQGATYNEQFF.

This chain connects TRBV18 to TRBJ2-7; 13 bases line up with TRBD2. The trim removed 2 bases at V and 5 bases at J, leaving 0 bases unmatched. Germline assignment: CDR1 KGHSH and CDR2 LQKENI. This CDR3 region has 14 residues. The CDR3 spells CASSPGTSGNEQYF. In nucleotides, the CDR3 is TGTGCCAGCTCACCAGGGACTAGCGGGAACGAGCAGTACTTC.

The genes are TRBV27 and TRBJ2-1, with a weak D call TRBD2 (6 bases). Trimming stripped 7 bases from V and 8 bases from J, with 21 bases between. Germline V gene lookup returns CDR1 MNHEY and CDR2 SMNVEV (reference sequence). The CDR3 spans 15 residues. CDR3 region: CASKIRRDPGYEQFF. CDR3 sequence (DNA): TGTGCCAGCAAAATTCGGCGGGACCCCGGGTATGAGCAGTTCTTC.

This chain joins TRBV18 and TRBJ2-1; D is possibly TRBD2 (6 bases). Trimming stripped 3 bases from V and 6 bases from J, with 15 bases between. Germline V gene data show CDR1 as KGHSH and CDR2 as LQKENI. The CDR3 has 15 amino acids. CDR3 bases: TGTGCCAGCTCACCCCTGGCGGGGTGGGGCAATGAGCAGTTCTTC. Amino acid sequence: CASSPLAGWGNEQFF.

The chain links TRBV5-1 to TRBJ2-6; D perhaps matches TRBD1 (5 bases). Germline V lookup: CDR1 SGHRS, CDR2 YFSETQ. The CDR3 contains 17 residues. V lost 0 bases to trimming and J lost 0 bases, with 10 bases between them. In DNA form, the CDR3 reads TGCGCCAGCAGCTTGGTAGACAGCACCTCTGGGGCCAACGTCCTGACTTTC. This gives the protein CASSLVDSTSGANVLTF. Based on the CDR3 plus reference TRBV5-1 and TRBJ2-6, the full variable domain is KAGVTQTPRYLIKTRGQQVTLSCSPISGHRSVSWYQQTPGQGLQFLFEYFSETQRNKGNFPGRFSGRQFSNSRSEMNVSTLELGDSALYLCASSLVDSTSGANVLTFGAGSRLTVL.

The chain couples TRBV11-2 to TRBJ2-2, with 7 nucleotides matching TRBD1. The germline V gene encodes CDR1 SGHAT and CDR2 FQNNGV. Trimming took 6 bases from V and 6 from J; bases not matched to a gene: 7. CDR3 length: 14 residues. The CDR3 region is CASRIKGGPGELFF. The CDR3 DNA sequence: TGTGCCAGCAGGATTAAAGGGGGCCCCGGGGAGCTGTTTTTT.

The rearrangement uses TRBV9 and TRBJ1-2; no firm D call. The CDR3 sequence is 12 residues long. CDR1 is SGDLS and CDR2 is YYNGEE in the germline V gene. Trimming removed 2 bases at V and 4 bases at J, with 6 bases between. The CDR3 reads CASSVLGYGYTF. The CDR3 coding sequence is TGTGCCAGCAGCGTCCTAGGCTATGGCTACACCTTC.

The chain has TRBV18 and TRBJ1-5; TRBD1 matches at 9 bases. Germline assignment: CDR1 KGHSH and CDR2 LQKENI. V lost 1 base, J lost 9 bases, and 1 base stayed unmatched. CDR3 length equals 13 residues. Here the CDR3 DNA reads TGTGCCAGCTCACCACGGGGACAGGGGCCCCAGCATTTT. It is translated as CASSPRGQGPQHF.

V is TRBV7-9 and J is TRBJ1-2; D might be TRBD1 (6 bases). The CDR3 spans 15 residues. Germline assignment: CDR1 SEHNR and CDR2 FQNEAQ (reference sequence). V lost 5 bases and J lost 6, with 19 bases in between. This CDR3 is CASSHRNPGQHGYTF. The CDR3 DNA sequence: TGTGCCAGCAGCCATCGTAACCCGGGACAACATGGCTACACCTTC.

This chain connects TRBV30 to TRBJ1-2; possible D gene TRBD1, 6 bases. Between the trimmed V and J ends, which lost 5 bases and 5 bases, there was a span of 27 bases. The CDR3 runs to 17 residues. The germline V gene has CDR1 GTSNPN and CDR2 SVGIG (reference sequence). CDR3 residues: CAWGPEVRGTYLYGYTF. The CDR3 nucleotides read TGTGCCTGGGGCCCCGAGGTGAGGGGGACGTATCTTTATGGCTACACCTTC.

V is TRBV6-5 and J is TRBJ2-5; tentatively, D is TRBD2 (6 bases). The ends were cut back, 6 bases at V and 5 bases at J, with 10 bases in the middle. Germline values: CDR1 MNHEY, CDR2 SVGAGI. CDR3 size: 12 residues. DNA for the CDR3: TGTGCCAGCAGCAAGAGCGGGGAGACCCAGTACTTC. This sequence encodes CASSKSGETQYF.

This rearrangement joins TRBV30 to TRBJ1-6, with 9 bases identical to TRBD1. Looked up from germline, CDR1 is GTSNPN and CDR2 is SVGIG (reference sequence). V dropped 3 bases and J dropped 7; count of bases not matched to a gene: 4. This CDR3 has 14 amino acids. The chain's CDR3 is CAWSLGQGNSPLHF. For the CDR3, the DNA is TGTGCCTGGAGCCTTGGACAGGGGAATTCACCCCTCCACTTT.